This entry describes one T cell receptor beta chain. Its antigen has not been determined. No base-level quality is on record; no much larger clone is a single base apart. TCRbeta CDR3 regions were amplified from genomic DNA by means of the immunoSEQ Assay, a bias-controlled multiplex PCR. As for how the authors treated the data: The number of nucleated cells in each sample was estimated by amplification of reference gene primers within the assay. Sequence reads were collapsed and filtered to measure the absolute abundance of every unique TCRbeta CDR3 rearrangement. For each sample, productive Simpson clonality was calculated as the square root of Simpson's diversity index over productive rearrangements. The immuneACCESS repertoire file appears here via TCRdb, limited to in-frame rearrangements. These files lack a portion of the clones; in checked studies, under half of the deficit traces to unresolved V genes, and the cause of the others is not known. V, J and clone size derive from that table, while D and trimming were established from the DNA sequence. In this sample the table shows some 100,000 clones, approximately 87% of which occur a single time. The top ten clones comprise approximately 7.9% of the sample.

For CDR1 and CDR2, the germline V gene (reference sequence) lists MNHNY and SVGAGI. A distance of 7 bases separates the germline ends of V and J, which lose 4 bases and 0 bases respectively. From the cysteine up to the phenylalanine, the CDR3 has a length of 14 residues. Only CDR3 DNA remains: 42 bases, in frame from the first base. Another Seattle source contributed samples from volunteer blood donors who had recovered from COVID-19. Each collaborating institution followed its own protocols to collect whole blood in K2EDTA tubes. For TCRbeta analysis, collaborators shipped samples in one of three forms: frozen whole blood, isolated PBMCs, or DNA extracted from either of those sample types. The entry originates in a study of blood T cell repertoires in COVID-19 (dated by TCRdb to 2020 to 2022). For context, the study as a whole: The collaborator samples originated in the United States, Italy and Spain and spanned the acute and convalescent phases of COVID-19. The prospective study material was composed of cDNA or gDNA derived from T cells, B-cell-depleted T cells, or PBMCs. The dataset comprised deeply sampled blood TCRbeta repertoires from subjects exposed to, actively infected with, or recovered from COVID-19. The repertoires were released in a freely available public database intended as a resource for research on the immune response to SARS-CoV-2. The samples were drawn from two sources: the first 160 participants of the ongoing ImmuneRACE study, and 950 to 1,500 subjects contributed by 6 global collaborators. Sample metadata almost always included a de-identified subject ID, COVID-19 status, age in years and sex. Where available, HLA class I and class II types were taken from metadata supplied by the sample provider and were not determined by assay-based typing. The research as a whole found: How much clinical and demographic metadata was included differed by source and by participant, and the metadata was provided uncurated.

The source of this sequence is a man between 65 and 79 years old who had recovered from COVID-19. Sequenced material: peripheral blood. The chain joins TRBV6-6 to TRBJ1-3; the D segment could be TRBD1, given 5 matching bases. For the CDR3, the sequence is CASSLGGSGNTIYF. The DNA sequence follows: TGTGCCAGCAGTTTGGGGGGCTCTGGAAACACCATATATTTT.